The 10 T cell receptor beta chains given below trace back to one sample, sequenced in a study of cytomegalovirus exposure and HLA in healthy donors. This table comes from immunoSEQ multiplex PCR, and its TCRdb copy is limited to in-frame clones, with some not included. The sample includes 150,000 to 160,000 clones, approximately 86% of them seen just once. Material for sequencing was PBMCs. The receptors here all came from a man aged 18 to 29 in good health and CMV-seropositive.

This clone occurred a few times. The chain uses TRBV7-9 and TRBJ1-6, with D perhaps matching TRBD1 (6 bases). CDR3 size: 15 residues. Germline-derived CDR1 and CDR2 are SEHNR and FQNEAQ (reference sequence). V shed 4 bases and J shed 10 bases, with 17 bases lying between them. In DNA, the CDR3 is TGTGCCAGCAGCTCTGCAGGGGCCCTACAATCACCCCTCCACTTT. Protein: CASSSAGALQSPLHF.

The CDR3 DNA is TGCGCCAGCAGCCAAGATCGGTTCGCTAGCGGGGGTACCGGGGAGCTGTTTTTT. Protein product: CASSQDRFASGGTGELFF. V usage is TRBV4-3 and J usage is TRBJ2-2, with 10 bases lining up with TRBD2. The CDR3 runs to 18 residues. J lost 5 bases, V lost 0 bases, and 9 bases had no gene match. The germline V gene has CDR1 LGHNA and CDR2 YSLEER.

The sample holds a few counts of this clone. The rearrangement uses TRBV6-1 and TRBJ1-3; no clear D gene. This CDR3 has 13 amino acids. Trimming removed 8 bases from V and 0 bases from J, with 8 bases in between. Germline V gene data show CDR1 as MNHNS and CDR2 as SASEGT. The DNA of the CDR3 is TGTGCCAGCTGCCGCGACTCTGGAAACACCATATATTTT. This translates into CASCRDSGNTIYF.

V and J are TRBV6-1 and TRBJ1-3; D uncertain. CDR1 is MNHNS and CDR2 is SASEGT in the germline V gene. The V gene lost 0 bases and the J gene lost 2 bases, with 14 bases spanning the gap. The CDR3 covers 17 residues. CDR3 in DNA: TGTGCCAGCAGTGAAGCTTCAGGATATTACCCTGGAAACACCATATATTTT. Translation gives CASSEASGYYPGNTIYF.

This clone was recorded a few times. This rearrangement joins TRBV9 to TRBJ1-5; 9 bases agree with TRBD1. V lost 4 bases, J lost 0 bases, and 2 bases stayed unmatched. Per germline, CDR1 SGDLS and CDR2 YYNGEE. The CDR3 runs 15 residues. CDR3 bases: TGTGCCAGCAGCTCGACAGGGGGTAGCAATCAGCCCCAGCATTTT. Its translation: CASSSTGGSNQPQHF.

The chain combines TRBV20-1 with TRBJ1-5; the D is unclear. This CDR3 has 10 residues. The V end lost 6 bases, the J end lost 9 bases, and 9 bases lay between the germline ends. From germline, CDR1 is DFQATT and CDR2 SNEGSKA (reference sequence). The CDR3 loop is CSASEGPQHF. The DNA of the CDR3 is TGCAGTGCCTCTGAGGGGCCCCAGCATTTT.

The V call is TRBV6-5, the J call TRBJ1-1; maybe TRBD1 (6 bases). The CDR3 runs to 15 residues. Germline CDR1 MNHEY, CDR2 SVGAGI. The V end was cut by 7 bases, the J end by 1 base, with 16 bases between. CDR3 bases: TGTGCCAGCACCTTAGGGGCAGGGGCGAACACTGAAGCTTTCTTT. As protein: CASTLGAGANTEAFF.

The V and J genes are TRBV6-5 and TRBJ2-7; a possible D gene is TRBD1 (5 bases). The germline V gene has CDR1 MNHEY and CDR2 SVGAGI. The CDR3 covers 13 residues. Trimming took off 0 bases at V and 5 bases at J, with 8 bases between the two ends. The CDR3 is CASSYSQGNEQYF. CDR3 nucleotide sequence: TGTGCCAGCAGTTACTCGCAGGGAAACGAGCAGTACTTC.

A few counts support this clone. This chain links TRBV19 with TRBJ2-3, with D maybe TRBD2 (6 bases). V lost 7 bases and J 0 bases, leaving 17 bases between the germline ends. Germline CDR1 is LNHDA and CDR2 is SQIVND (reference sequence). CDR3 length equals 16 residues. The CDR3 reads CASNRRGGRSTDTQYF. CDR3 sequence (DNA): TGTGCCAGTAACAGGCGGGGCGGAAGGAGCACAGATACGCAGTATTTT.

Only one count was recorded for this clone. The CDR3: CASSLVAGVDEQYF. CDR3 DNA sequence: TGTGCCAGCAGCTTAGTGGCAGGGGTAGACGAGCAGTACTTC. The chain uses TRBV7-2 and TRBJ2-7; D might be TRBD1 (6 bases). The CDR3 sequence is 14 residues long. Germline CDR1 and CDR2: SGHTA and FQGNSA. Trimming removed 1 base from V and 5 bases from J, with 12 bases in between.